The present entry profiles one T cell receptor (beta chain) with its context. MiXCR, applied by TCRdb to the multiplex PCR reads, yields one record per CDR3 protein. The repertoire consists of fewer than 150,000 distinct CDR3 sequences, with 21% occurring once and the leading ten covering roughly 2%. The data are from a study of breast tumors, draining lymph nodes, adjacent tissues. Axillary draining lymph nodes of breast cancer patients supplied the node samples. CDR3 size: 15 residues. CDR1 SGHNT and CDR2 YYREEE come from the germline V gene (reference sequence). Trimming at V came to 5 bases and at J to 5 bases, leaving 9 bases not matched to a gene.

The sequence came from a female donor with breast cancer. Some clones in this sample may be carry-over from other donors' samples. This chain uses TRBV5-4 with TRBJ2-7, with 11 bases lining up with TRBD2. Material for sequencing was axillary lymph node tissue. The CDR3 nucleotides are TGTGCCAGCAGTCAAGGGACTAGCGGCCTTAACGAGCAGTACTTC. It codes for CASSQGTSGLNEQYF. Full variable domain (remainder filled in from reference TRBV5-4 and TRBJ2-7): ETGVTQSPTHLIKTRGQQVTLRCSSQSGHNTVSWYQQALGQGPQFIFQYYREEENGRGNFPPRFSGLQFPNYSSELNVNALELDDSALYLCASSQGTSGLNEQYFGPGTRLTVT.